The T cell receptor beta chain described here comes from a study of long-term antiretroviral therapy in people with HIV. PBMC samples from each donor numbered at least one pre-ART and at least two post-ART. Cryopreserved PBMC numbered about 0.9-11 million per sample before DNA extraction. Germline V CDR1 and CDR2: LNHDA, SQIVND (reference sequence). The CDR3 covers 17 residues. V was pared by 6 bases and J by 3 bases, with 7 bases of the junction left unmatched. Version v3.0 of the immunoSEQ assay ran at survey level. The target of sequencing was 40,000-50,000 T-cell genomes per sample. Sequencing was performed with immunoSEQ multiplex PCR; in TCRdb, only in-frame clones are kept and a portion is missing. This sample has around 18,000 clones; 79% occur once, and the top ten carry under 6.5%.

This rearrangement joins TRBV19 to TRBJ2-3; 15 bases are shared with TRBD2. The sequence was collected from a man between 18 and 35 years old with HIV. Sequencing used unsorted PBMCs, obtained at the start of antiretroviral therapy, before treatment. Here the CDR3 DNA reads TGTGCCAGTAGCTTCGGACTAGCGGGAGGGGGGACAGATACGCAGTATTTT. This codes for CASSFGLAGGGTDTQYF.